The 12 T cell receptor beta chains reported below all come from one sample, sequenced in a study of OX40 agonist ivuxolimab in advanced cancers. TCRdb's copy holds only in-frame clones and misses some; the assay was immunoSEQ multiplex PCR. The sample has 80,000 to 100,000 clones; about nine tenths are singletons. The material was CD4+ or CD8+ T cells sorted from blood, obtained in a trial of the OX40 agonist ivuxolimab. Receptor source: an adult with an advanced solid tumor such as melanoma, head and neck, liver or kidney cancer.

The chain employs TRBV28 and TRBJ2-1; 7 bases line up with TRBD2. Germline loops: CDR1 MDHEN, CDR2 SYDVKM. This CDR3 has 15 amino acids. With 3 bases clipped from V and 6 bases from J, the junction kept 8 bases outside the gene matches. DNA of the CDR3: TGTGCCAGCAGTTTCCGCGGGAGAGGGTCCAATGAGCAGTTCTTC. The encoded protein is CASSFRGRGSNEQFF.

The chain couples TRBV18 to TRBJ1-6; weak D call: TRBD1 (6 bases). Germline values: CDR1 KGHSH, CDR2 LQKENI. V lost 3 bases and J lost 8, with 14 bases in between. This CDR3 spans 15 amino acids. CDR3 protein: CASSPTQGGDSPLHF. The CDR3 region has the DNA TGTGCCAGCTCACCGACACAGGGAGGTGATTCACCCCTCCACTTT.

The rearrangement joins TRBV4-1 to TRBJ2-3, with 9 nucleotides matching TRBD2. The CDR3 is 14 residues long. Germline CDR1 and CDR2: MGHRA and YSYEKL. V was clipped by 4 bases and J by 6 bases; unmatched bases: 5. The CDR3 is CASSPGLAFDTQYF. The CDR3 DNA reads as TGCGCCAGCAGCCCGGGACTAGCTTTCGATACGCAGTATTTT.

This clone was counted a few times. The chain links TRBV13 to TRBJ2-1; 7 positions agree with TRBD1. The V segment lost 10 bases and the J segment 1 base; nucleotides outside the gene matches: 4. CDR3 length: 13 residues. CDR1 is PRHDT, CDR2 FYEKMQ, per germline (reference sequence). The chain's CDR3 is CAINRGSYNEQFF. CDR3 DNA: TGTGCCATAAACAGGGGTTCCTACAATGAGCAGTTCTTC.

The V and J genes are TRBV28 and TRBJ1-1; tentative D call: TRBD1 (5 bases). CDR3 length: 13 residues. The germline CDR1 and CDR2 sequences are MDHEN and SYDVKM. V was clipped by 3 bases and J by 1 base, with 6 bases between them. The CDR3 loop is CASSFGGNTEAFF. DNA of the CDR3: TGTGCCAGCAGTTTTGGGGGGAACACTGAAGCTTTCTTT.

The chain links TRBV5-1 to TRBJ2-5; D unresolved. The CDR3 consists of 13 residues. CDR1 SGHRS and CDR2 YFSETQ come from the germline V gene. V lost 1 base and J 5 bases, leaving 9 bases between the germline ends. The CDR3 region has the DNA TGCGCCAGCAGCTTGCTGGAGTCGGAGACCCAGTACTTC. It codes for CASSLLESETQYF.

This sequence joins TRBV19 and TRBJ2-3, with D unresolved. Germline V gene data show CDR1 as LNHDA and CDR2 as SQIVND (reference sequence). This CDR3 spans 19 amino acids. The V gene lost 6 bases and the J gene lost 0 bases, with 25 bases spanning the gap. The CDR3 reads CASRPALAESITSTDTQYF. CDR3 DNA sequence: TGTGCCAGTAGGCCAGCCCTGGCGGAATCTATAACTAGCACAGATACGCAGTATTTT.

This chain joins TRBV9 and TRBJ2-1; 16 nucleotides agree with TRBD2. This CDR3 has 16 amino acids. Germline V gives CDR1 SGDLS, CDR2 YYNGEE. Unmatched junction bases numbered 6, after V lost 2 bases and J lost 10 bases. In DNA, the CDR3 is TGTGCCAGCAGCGTCCGCGGGACTAGCGGGAGGGGAGAGCAGTTCTTC. As protein: CASSVRGTSGRGEQFF.

As DNA, the CDR3 is TGTGCCAGCAGCTCCCTCCCGACAGGGGGGCAGTACGTC. Its protein product is CASSSLPTGGQYV. V is TRBV5-8 and J is TRBJ2-7; 9 bases line up with TRBD1. Germline V gives CDR1 SGHTS, CDR2 YDEGEE. Trimming at V came to 3 bases and at J to 9 bases, leaving 7 bases not matched to a gene. CDR3 length equals 13 residues.

J is TRBJ1-6 and V is TRBV28, with 11 positions matching TRBD1. CDR1 and CDR2 (germline): MDHEN, SYDVKM. The CDR3 is 14 amino acids. J lost 14 bases, V lost 4 bases, and 7 bases had no gene match. CDR3 loop: CASSSGTGGSTLHF. The CDR3 DNA reads TGTGCCAGCAGTTCCGGGACAGGGGGATCGACCCTCCACTTT.

CDR3 in amino acids: CASSLRPVRITNTGELFF. CDR3 sequence (DNA): TGTGCCAGCAGCTTGCGTCCTGTACGGATAACGAACACCGGGGAGCTGTTTTTT. This sequence joins TRBV5-8 and TRBJ2-2; D gene ambiguous. From germline, CDR1 is SGHTS and CDR2 YDEGEE. Deletions cut 1 base from V and 0 bases from J, with 16 bases between. The CDR3 consists of 18 residues. Combining the CDR3 with reference TRBV5-8 and TRBJ2-2 gives the whole variable domain EAGVTQSPTHLIKTRGQQATLRCSPISGHTSVYWYQQALGLGLQFLLWYDEGEERNRGNFPPRFSGRQFPNYSSELNVNALELEDSALYLCASSLRPVRITNTGELFFGEGSRLTVL.

The table lists this clone with a count of one. This chain connects TRBV6-6 to TRBJ2-5; 7 bases agree with TRBD2. J lost 4 bases, V lost 3 bases, and 2 bases had no gene match. Germline-derived CDR1 and CDR2 are MNHNY and SVGAGI (reference sequence). The CDR3 contains 13 residues. The CDR3 DNA is TGTGCCAGCAGTTATGGCGGGAGAGAGACCCAGTACTTC. Translation gives CASSYGGRETQYF.